These 12 T cell receptor beta chains were all obtained from the same sample, sequenced in a study of OX40 agonist ivuxolimab in advanced cancers. Assay used: immunoSEQ multiplex PCR; TCRdb lists only in-frame clones, some missing. The sample has tens of thousands of clones, 75% to 90% seen once; the top ten hold approximately 1.4%. The sample in question was CD4+ or CD8+ T cells sorted from blood, obtained in a trial of the OX40 agonist ivuxolimab. The receptors stem from an adult with an advanced solid tumor such as melanoma, head and neck, liver or kidney cancer.

The V and J genes are TRBV29-1 and TRBJ1-4; 8 bases line up with TRBD1. CDR3 size: 14 residues. Germline assignment: CDR1 SQVTM and CDR2 ANQGSEA. J lost 4 bases, V lost 6 bases, and 7 bases had no gene match. CDR3 sequence (DNA): TGCAGCGTCGGGACAGGTTGGATTAATGAAAAACTGTTTTTT. It codes for CSVGTGWINEKLFF.

The chain uses TRBV7-8 and TRBJ2-1, with TRBD2 matching 16 bases. The germline CDR1 and CDR2 sequences are SGHVS and FQNEAQ. Trimming at V came to 6 bases and at J to 7 bases, leaving 15 bases not matched to a gene. This CDR3 contains 19 residues. This chain's CDR3 is CASSSFAGLAGGPSNEQFF. CDR3 in DNA: TGTGCCAGCAGTTCATTTGCGGGACTAGCGGGGGGGCCTAGTAATGAGCAGTTCTTC.

The V call is TRBV6-1, the J call TRBJ1-2; perhaps TRBD1 as D (5 bases). CDR1 is MNHNS and CDR2 is SASEGT in the germline V gene. CDR3 length: 15 residues. Trimming pared 2 bases from V and 2 bases from J, leaving 12 bases between. The CDR3 coding sequence is TGTGCCAGCAGTGAAATAACAGGAGGCAACTATGGCTACACCTTC. Protein: CASSEITGGNYGYTF.

This chain joins TRBV19 and TRBJ1-1; D not resolved. The germline V gene has CDR1 LNHDA and CDR2 SQIVND (reference sequence). CDR3 length: 13 amino acids. V lost 7 bases, J lost 2 bases, and 11 bases lay in between. The CDR3 DNA reads TGTGCCAGTATGCGTGGCATCAACACTGAAGCTTTCTTT. Translated, it gives CASMRGINTEAFF.

This chain uses TRBV7-9 with TRBJ2-7; D may be TRBD2 (6 bases). With 8 bases removed from V and 2 bases from J, the gap between germline ends came to 10 bases. CDR1 is SEHNR, CDR2 FQNEAQ, per germline (reference sequence). CDR3 size: 12 residues. This CDR3 reads CASRGGTYEQYF. CDR3 coding DNA: TGTGCCAGCCGAGGAGGGACCTACGAGCAGTACTTC.

Points on this clone: The junction departs from germline at one end; a sequencing error may be responsible. J is TRBJ2-3 and V is TRBV5-1, with unresolved D. CDR1 is SGHRS, CDR2 YFSETQ, per germline. This CDR3 comprises 13 residues. The CDR3 loop is CVSSDGSTDTQYF. In nucleotides, the CDR3 is TGCGTCAGCAGCGACGGGAGCACAGATACGCAGTATTTT.

Concerning this clone: The same CDR3 also results from other DNA sequences found in this sample. The V and J genes are TRBV10-3 and TRBJ2-3; D is possibly TRBD1 (5 bases). V was cut by 3 bases and J by 2 bases, with 9 bases left in between. The germline CDR1 and CDR2 sequences are ENHRY and SYGVKD. The CDR3 extends over 14 amino acids. The CDR3 DNA follows: TGTGCCATCAGTGACAGGGCAAACACAGATACGCAGTATTTT. It yields the protein CAISDRANTDTQYF.

The V call is TRBV11-2, the J call TRBJ2-2; D is unresolved. Germline CDR1 and CDR2: SGHAT and FQNNGV. V was trimmed by 2 bases and J by 5 bases, leaving 3 bases between them. The CDR3 is made up of 12 amino acids. The DNA for the CDR3 is TGTGCCAGCAGCTTACAAACCGGGGAGCTGTTTTTT. Residues: CASSLQTGELFF.

This clone was observed once. The V and J genes are TRBV10-3 and TRBJ1-3, with 7 bases lining up with TRBD1. The germline CDR1 and CDR2 sequences are ENHRY and SYGVKD. The CDR3 sequence is 15 residues long. Unmatched junction bases numbered 9, after V lost 8 bases and J lost 2 bases. This chain's CDR3 is CAIRPGQEAGNTIYF. The CDR3 nucleotides read TGTGCCATCCGCCCTGGACAGGAGGCTGGAAACACCATATATTTT.

V is TRBV28 and J is TRBJ1-2; possibly TRBD1 for D (5 bases). Germline V gene data show CDR1 as MDHEN and CDR2 as SYDVKM. The V end was cut by 8 bases, the J end by 3 bases, with 13 bases between. The CDR3 length is 13 residues. DNA for the CDR3: TGTGCCAGCCTACCGGGGGGACACTATGGCTACACCTTC. It codes for CASLPGGHYGYTF.

The rearrangement uses TRBV29-1 and TRBJ2-4; tentative D call: TRBD1 (6 bases). The V gene lost 7 bases and the J gene lost 6 bases, with 19 bases spanning the gap. The CDR3 runs to 14 residues. Germline V gene lookup returns CDR1 SQVTM and CDR2 ANQGSEA. In DNA, the CDR3 is TGCAGCGGAACAGGGCGTGATGGGGGAAACATTCAGTACTTC. Its protein product is CSGTGRDGGNIQYF. Combining the CDR3 with reference TRBV29-1 and TRBJ2-4 gives the whole variable domain SAVISQKPSRDICQRGTSLTIQCQVDSQVTMMFWYRQQPGQSLTLIATANQGSEATYESGFVIDKFPISRPNLTFSTLTVSNMSPEDSSIYLCSGTGRDGGNIQYFGAGTRLSVL.

This clone was seen a handful of times. V is TRBV6-5 and J is TRBJ2-1; possible D gene TRBD2, 5 bases. This CDR3 is 13 amino acids long. The V gene lost 4 bases and the J gene lost 5 bases, with 9 bases spanning the gap. Per the germline V gene, CDR1 is MNHEY and CDR2 is SVGAGI. CDR3 DNA sequence: TGTGCCAGCAGTTCCACTAGGGACAATGAGCAGTTCTTC. It yields the protein CASSSTRDNEQFF.